The 23 T cell receptor beta chains listed next were all sequenced from one sample in a study of blood T cell repertoires in COVID-19. Only in-frame clones appear in the TCRdb table, and some are missing; sequencing was by immunoSEQ multiplex PCR. The sample has approximately 150,000 clones, around 87% seen once. The specimen sequenced was PBMCs or T cells enriched from blood (not recorded which). These receptors all come from a man aged 55-75 years who had recovered from COVID-19.

The chain employs TRBV5-1 and TRBJ2-7; no reliable D call. V was clipped by 3 bases and J by 2 bases, with 12 bases between them. This CDR3 is 14 amino acids long. Germline V gene sequence: CDR1 SGHRS, CDR2 YFSETQ. DNA for the CDR3: TGCGCCAGCAGCTCCGATTCCAGGACCTACGAGCAGTACTTC. This encodes CASSSDSRTYEQYF.

This chain links TRBV19 with TRBJ1-6; tentatively, D is TRBD1 (6 bases). Germline values: CDR1 LNHDA, CDR2 SQIVND (reference sequence). This CDR3 contains 15 residues. Trimming stripped 5 bases from V and 8 bases from J, with 16 bases between. CDR3 nucleotides: TGTGCCAGTAGTTTCGGCTCAGGGGCCGATTCACCCCTCCACTTT. The encoded protein is CASSFGSGADSPLHF.

V usage is TRBV7-5 and J usage is TRBJ1-3; TRBD1, the table's D call, lacks a check against the DNA. TRBV7-5 constitutes a pseudogene. The CDR3 consists of 15 residues. The chain's CDR3 is CVRSLRDRGYSAIYF. The CDR3 region has the DNA TGTGTCAGAAGCTTACGGGACAGGGGATATTCCGCCATATATTTT.

J is TRBJ1-1 and V is TRBV6-4; tentatively, D is TRBD1 (5 bases). Looked up from germline, CDR1 is MRHNA and CDR2 is SNTAGT. The CDR3 runs to 13 residues. Trimming took off 6 bases at V and 0 bases at J, with 8 bases between the two ends. The chain's CDR3 is CASSRELNTEAFF. CDR3 DNA: TGTGCCAGCAGCAGGGAACTGAACACTGAAGCTTTCTTT.

This rearrangement joins TRBV10-3 to TRBJ1-1; no reliable D call. The V gene's germline CDR1 is ENHRY and CDR2 SYGVKD. The CDR3 spans 13 residues. The ends were cut back, 8 bases at V and 7 bases at J, with 17 bases in the middle. The CDR3 spells CAISIREASEAFF. The CDR3 bases are TGTGCCATCTCGATCCGGGAGGCTAGTGAAGCTTTCTTT.

Regarding this clone: Other DNA sequences in this sample translate to the same CDR3. The chain links TRBV5-1 to TRBJ2-7; 9 nucleotides line up with TRBD1. Germline V gives CDR1 SGHRS, CDR2 YFSETQ. The CDR3 length is 14 residues. V dropped 0 bases and J dropped 4; count of bases not matched to a gene: 2. CDR3 nucleotide sequence: TGCGCCAGCAGCTTGGCGGGGACAGGGTACGAGCAGTACTTC. This encodes CASSLAGTGYEQYF.

This chain uses TRBV19 with TRBJ1-5; 12 nucleotides agree with TRBD1. The J segment lost 6 bases and the V segment lost 9 bases, leaving 9 bases of the junction unmatched. Germline CDR1 LNHDA, CDR2 SQIVND (reference sequence). The CDR3 consists of 15 residues. For the CDR3, the DNA is TGTGCCAGCGATCGGTGGGACAGGGGGCCTCAGCCCCAGCATTTT. Translated: CASDRWDRGPQPQHF.

This sequence joins TRBV4-1 and TRBJ2-1, with TRBD2 matching over 10 bases. The CDR3 has 15 amino acids. The germline V gene encodes CDR1 MGHRA and CDR2 YSYEKL. Unmatched junction bases numbered 9, after V lost 1 base and J lost 12 bases. The CDR3 loop reads CASSQGGLAGVRQFF. CDR3 DNA: TGCGCCAGCAGCCAAGGAGGCCTAGCGGGAGTCCGGCAGTTCTTC.

V usage is TRBV28 and J usage is TRBJ1-5; no reliable D call. The CDR3 is made up of 14 amino acids. Germline values: CDR1 MDHEN, CDR2 SYDVKM. The germline V and J ends were trimmed by 6 bases and 7 bases, with 16 bases remaining between them. The CDR3 bases are TGTGCCAGCAGGCCCTACATTCGGGGACAGCCCCAGCATTTT. It translates to CASRPYIRGQPQHF.

This CDR3 is CASSGAGDADTQYF. DNA for the CDR3: TGTGCCAGCAGCGGGGCGGGAGACGCAGATACGCAGTATTTT. V and J are TRBV7-9 and TRBJ2-3, with TRBD2 matching 7 bases. The V gene's germline CDR1 is SEHNR and CDR2 FQNEAQ (reference sequence). Losses at the gene ends were 5 bases for V and 4 bases for J; bases not matched to a gene: 6. The CDR3 sequence is 14 residues long.

The V and J genes are TRBV28 and TRBJ1-2; 8 positions match TRBD1. Trimming removed 3 bases from V and 8 bases from J; junction bases left unmatched: 8. Germline V gene data show CDR1 as MDHEN and CDR2 as SYDVKM. This CDR3 contains 14 residues. This chain's CDR3 is CASSFTSGGVGYTF. The CDR3 bases are TGTGCCAGCAGTTTCACTTCAGGGGGCGTGGGCTACACCTTC.

V gene TRBV5-4 combines with J gene TRBJ1-2; the D is unclear. V was shortened by 2 bases and J by 3 bases, with 8 bases between the two germline ends. The length of the CDR3 is 13 residues. Germline V gene sequence: CDR1 SGHNT, CDR2 YYREEE (reference sequence). The CDR3 region is CASSLLEYYGYTF. CDR3 in DNA: TGTGCCAGCAGCTTATTGGAGTACTATGGCTACACCTTC.

The chain is built from TRBV5-1 and TRBJ1-5; D remains unclear. The CDR3 is made up of 13 amino acids. In germline, CDR1 is SGHRS, CDR2 YFSETQ. Trimming cost V 0 bases and J 4 bases, with 5 bases left between them. Here the CDR3 reads CASSLVGNQPQHF. Written as DNA, the CDR3 is TGCGCCAGCAGCTTGGTCGGGAATCAGCCCCAGCATTTT.

This clone was counted between two and nine times. This chain uses TRBV3-1 (or the pseudogene TRBV3-2) with TRBJ1-1; no clear D gene. V was cut by 0 bases and J by 0 bases, with 8 bases left in between. The CDR3 covers 15 residues. Germline-derived CDR1 and CDR2 are LGHDT and YNNKEL (reference sequence). For the CDR3, the DNA is TGTGCCAGCAGCCAAGATCCGGGAATGAACACTGAAGCTTTCTTT. This translates into CASSQDPGMNTEAFF.

The chain couples TRBV10-1 to TRBJ2-1; TRBD1 might be the D (5 bases). Trimming cost V 2 bases and J 0 bases, with 8 bases left between them. The CDR3 contains 15 residues. The germline CDR1 and CDR2 sequences are WNHNN and SYGVQD (reference sequence). Written as DNA, the CDR3 is TGCGCCAGCAGTGAGAGCCAGGGCTCCTACAATGAGCAGTTCTTC. Protein product: CASSESQGSYNEQFF.

The CDR3 loop is CASRTDRGVNTIYF. The CDR3 DNA follows: TGTGCCAGTAGAACTGACAGGGGAGTAAACACCATATATTTT. This chain joins TRBV19 and TRBJ1-3; 8 bases align to TRBD1. The ends lost 6 bases at V and 6 bases at J; junction bases unmatched: 7. Per the germline V gene, CDR1 is LNHDA and CDR2 is SQIVND (reference sequence). The CDR3 runs to 14 residues.

This chain joins TRBV19 and TRBJ2-1, with 9 positions matching TRBD2. Looked up from germline, CDR1 is LNHDA and CDR2 is SQIVND (reference sequence). The V and J ends lost 9 bases and 8 bases, in that order; junction bases with no gene match: 8. The CDR3 runs to 13 residues. As DNA, the CDR3 is TGTGCCAGCCGGACTAGCGTTCGTGATGAGCAGTTCTTC. Translation gives CASRTSVRDEQFF.

This chain joins TRBV9 and TRBJ2-5; 10 bases line up with TRBD2. The CDR3 covers 16 residues. The germline CDR1 and CDR2 sequences are SGDLS and YYNGEE. The J segment lost 9 bases and the V segment lost 0 bases, leaving 11 bases of the junction unmatched. CDR3 in DNA: TGTGCCAGCAGCGTAGAACCCCAAGCGGGAGGGGGGTCCCAGTACTTC. Its protein is CASSVEPQAGGGSQYF.

This sequence joins TRBV2 and TRBJ2-1, with 10 bases matching TRBD1. CDR1 and CDR2 (germline): SNHLY, FYNNEI. The ends lost 5 bases at V and 6 bases at J; junction bases unmatched: 7. The CDR3 extends over 15 amino acids. The CDR3: CASSLGTGDVNEQFF. DNA for the CDR3: TGTGCCAGCAGTCTCGGGACAGGGGACGTCAATGAGCAGTTCTTC.

This clone was picked up one time. This CDR3 is CAWSGQGSGELFF. As DNA, the CDR3 is TGTGCCTGGAGCGGGCAGGGCTCCGGGGAGCTGTTTTTT. V and J are TRBV30 and TRBJ2-2; a weak D match, TRBD1 (5 bases). The ends were cut back, 3 bases at V and 6 bases at J, with 11 bases in the middle. The CDR3 is made up of 13 amino acids. The germline gives CDR1 GTSNPN, CDR2 SVGIG (reference sequence).

The chain carries TRBV2 and TRBJ1-1; the D is unclear. Per the germline V gene, CDR1 is SNHLY and CDR2 is FYNNEI. V was trimmed by 2 bases and J by 0 bases, leaving 13 bases between them. The CDR3 contains 16 residues. CDR3 DNA: TGTGCCAGCAGTGAATTGGGCCTTGGGTTGAACACTGAAGCTTTCTTT. Protein: CASSELGLGLNTEAFF.

The genes are TRBV11-2 and TRBJ2-1; TRBD2 matches at 12 bases. V was clipped by 0 bases and J by 8 bases; unmatched bases: 5. Germline lookup yields CDR1 SGHAT and CDR2 FQNNGV. CDR3 length: 16 residues. CDR3 sequence (DNA): TGTGCCAGCAGCTTAGAGTTCCTAGCGGGAGGGTATGAGCAGTTCTTC. Amino acids: CASSLEFLAGGYEQFF. Complete variable domain (other parts from reference TRBV11-2 and TRBJ2-1): EAGVAQSPRYKIIEKRQSVAFWCNPISGHATLYWYQQILGQGPKLLIQFQNNGVVDDSQLPKDRFSAERLKGVDSTLKIQPAKLEDSAVYLCASSLEFLAGGYEQFFGPGTRLTVL.

The V gene is TRBV5-1, the J gene TRBJ1-2, with D tentatively TRBD1 (6 bases). This CDR3 comprises 13 residues. The V gene lost 0 bases and the J gene lost 7 bases, with 10 bases spanning the gap. CDR1 is SGHRS and CDR2 is YFSETQ in the germline V gene. CDR3 sequence (DNA): TGCGCCAGCAGCTTGGCAGGGGTAGGTGGCTACACCTTC. Its translation: CASSLAGVGGYTF.